A single sample is the source of the 15 T cell receptor beta chains below, sequenced in a study of blood T cell repertoires in COVID-19. Sequencing was performed with immunoSEQ multiplex PCR; in TCRdb, only in-frame clones are kept and a portion is missing. The sample has around 63,000 clones; roughly 90% are singletons. Sequencing was carried out using peripheral blood. These receptors all stem from an older woman with acute or convalescent COVID-19.

The V and J genes are TRBV6-5 and TRBJ2-5, with 10 bases identical to TRBD1. After removal of 6 bases from V and 7 bases from J, the junction contained 2 bases not matched to a gene. Germline CDR1 MNHEY, CDR2 SVGAGI. CDR3 size: 12 residues. CDR3: CASSRTGGTQYF. CDR3 DNA: TGTGCCAGCAGCAGGACAGGGGGGACCCAGTACTTC.

The rearrangement links TRBV5-1 to TRBJ1-3, with D tentatively TRBD1 (5 bases). The ends were cut back, 0 bases at V and 0 bases at J, with 7 bases in the middle. Germline V gene lookup returns CDR1 SGHRS and CDR2 YFSETQ. CDR3 size: 15 residues. The CDR3: CASSLGTLSGNTIYF. The CDR3 coding sequence is TGCGCCAGCAGCTTGGGGACACTCTCTGGAAACACCATATATTTT. The whole variable domain, filled in from reference TRBV5-1 and TRBJ1-3, reads KAGVTQTPRYLIKTRGQQVTLSCSPISGHRSVSWYQQTPGQGLQFLFEYFSETQRNKGNFPGRFSGRQFSNSRSEMNVSTLELGDSALYLCASSLGTLSGNTIYFGEGSWLTVV.

V usage is TRBV24-1 and J usage is TRBJ2-1; 10 nucleotides match TRBD2. The CDR3 is 15 residues long. CDR1 and CDR2 (germline): KGHDR, SFDVKD. V trimming: 2 bases; J trimming: 5 bases; junction bases outside the gene matches: 2. The CDR3 sequence: CATSDWGLANNEQFF. The DNA for the CDR3 is TGTGCCACCAGTGATTGGGGACTAGCGAACAATGAGCAGTTCTTC.

This clone occurred a few times. The chain couples TRBV7-3 to TRBJ2-1; D is ambiguous. CDR3 size: 14 residues. Germline V gives CDR1 SGHTA, CDR2 FQGTGA. V lost 2 bases and J lost 9, with 14 bases in between. The CDR3 region is CASSLGSFGGEQFF. CDR3 DNA: TGTGCCAGCAGCTTAGGCTCCTTTGGCGGTGAGCAGTTCTTC.

The chain is built from TRBV28 and TRBJ1-5, with 11 bases lining up with TRBD1. This CDR3 has 21 residues. Germline trimming cut 1 base from V and 0 bases from J; bases unmatched to any gene: 14. The germline CDR1 and CDR2 sequences are MDHEN and SYDVKM. The CDR3 loop is CASSLFLRRTGGFYSNQPQHF. CDR3 nucleotide sequence: TGTGCCAGCAGTTTATTCCTTAGACGGACAGGGGGCTTCTATAGCAATCAGCCCCAGCATTTT.

The chain combines TRBV6-1 with TRBJ2-6; the D gene is possibly TRBD2 (6 bases). This CDR3 contains 18 residues. CDR1 MNHNS and CDR2 SASEGT come from the germline V gene. The V gene lost 3 bases and the J gene lost 0 bases, with 15 bases spanning the gap. CDR3 amino acids: CASSDDGLPISGANVLTF. The CDR3 DNA reads TGTGCCAGCAGTGATGACGGACTACCTATCTCTGGGGCCAACGTCCTGACTTTC.

V is TRBV10-1 and J is TRBJ2-7, with 7 bases lining up with TRBD2. V was clipped by 4 bases and J by 5 bases; unmatched bases: 11. The CDR3 sequence is 15 residues long. Germline V gene data show CDR1 as WNHNN and CDR2 as SYGVQD (reference sequence). Here the CDR3 DNA reads TGCGCCAGCAGTGTAAGGGAGGGAGGGGTCCACGAGCAGTACGTC. This translates into CASSVREGGVHEQYV.

This chain uses TRBV27 with TRBJ1-6; maybe TRBD1 (5 bases). This CDR3 spans 15 amino acids. V was trimmed by 0 bases and J by 6 bases, leaving 9 bases between them. Germline CDR1 MNHEY, CDR2 SMNVEV (reference sequence). CDR3 sequence reads: CASSLSTVPNSPLHF. The CDR3 nucleotides read TGTGCCAGCAGTTTATCGACAGTCCCTAATTCACCCCTCCACTTT.

This chain uses TRBV18 with TRBJ2-5, with 9 bases aligning to TRBD2. Germline loops: CDR1 KGHSH, CDR2 LQKENI. V shed 2 bases, J shed 5 bases, and the junction held 0 bases outside the gene matches. The CDR3 has 13 residues. CDR3 loop: CASSPSGGETQYF. CDR3 nucleotides: TGTGCCAGCTCACCAAGCGGGGGGGAGACCCAGTACTTC.

The DNA for the CDR3 is TGTGCCAGCCTAAACACCGGGGAGCTGTTTTTT. Its protein product is CASLNTGELFF. V gene TRBV2 combines with J gene TRBJ2-2; D call uncertain. V lost 8 bases and J 2 bases, leaving 3 bases between the germline ends. Germline V gene sequence: CDR1 SNHLY, CDR2 FYNNEI. CDR3 length: 11 residues.

The rearrangement joins TRBV9 to TRBJ1-2; D is unclear. The CDR3 spans 15 residues. Trimming took 0 bases from V and 2 from J, leaving 11 bases between them. CDR1 is SGDLS, CDR2 YYNGEE, per germline. Written as DNA, the CDR3 is TGTGCCAGCAGCGTAGCCCTAGGACTAAACTATGGCTACACCTTC. Encoded protein: CASSVALGLNYGYTF.

The V call is TRBV11-3, the J call TRBJ2-1; the D is unclear. The CDR3 totals 14 residues. Per germline, CDR1 SGHNT and CDR2 YENEEA. With 2 bases removed from V and 3 bases from J, the gap between germline ends came to 8 bases. CDR3 nucleotides: TGTGCCAGCAGCTTACGAGACAACTACAATGAGCAGTTCTTC. As protein: CASSLRDNYNEQFF.

The chain is built from TRBV6-1 and TRBJ1-1, with D possibly being TRBD1 (5 bases). CDR3 size: 16 residues. Trimming took off 3 bases at V and 3 bases at J, with 17 bases between the two ends. Germline CDR1 is MNHNS and CDR2 is SASEGT. Here the CDR3 DNA reads TGTGCCAGCAGTGACAGGGTGGTTCGTGTGGACACTGAAGCTTTCTTT. Translated, it gives CASSDRVVRVDTEAFF.

The chain has TRBV2 and TRBJ1-6; weak D call: TRBD1 (5 bases). This CDR3 comprises 14 residues. CDR1 is SNHLY and CDR2 is FYNNEI in the germline V gene. With 6 bases removed from V and 10 bases from J, the gap between germline ends came to 16 bases. The DNA of the CDR3 is TGTGCCAGCAGGGGACTTGAAAGTGGATCACCCCTCCACTTT. Residues: CASRGLESGSPLHF.

The chain recombines TRBV6-1 with TRBJ1-2, with D maybe TRBD1 (5 bases). Trimming removed 2 bases from V and 4 bases from J, with 11 bases in between. Germline V gene lookup returns CDR1 MNHNS and CDR2 SASEGT. The CDR3 is 14 residues long. CDR3 in amino acids: CASSERGVLYGYTF. In DNA, the CDR3 is TGTGCCAGCAGTGAACGGGGGGTCCTCTATGGCTACACCTTC.